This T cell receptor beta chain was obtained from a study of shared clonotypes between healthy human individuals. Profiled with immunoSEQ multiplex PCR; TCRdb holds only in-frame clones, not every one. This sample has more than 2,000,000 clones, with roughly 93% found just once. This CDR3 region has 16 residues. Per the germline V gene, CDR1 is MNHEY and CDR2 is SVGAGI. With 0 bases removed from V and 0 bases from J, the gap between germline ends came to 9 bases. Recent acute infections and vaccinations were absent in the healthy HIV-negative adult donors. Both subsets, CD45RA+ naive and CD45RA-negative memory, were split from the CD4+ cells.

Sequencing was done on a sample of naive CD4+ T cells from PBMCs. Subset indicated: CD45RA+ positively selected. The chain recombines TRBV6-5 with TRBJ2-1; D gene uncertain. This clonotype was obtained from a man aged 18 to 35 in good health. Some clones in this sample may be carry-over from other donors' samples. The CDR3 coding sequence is TGTGCCAGCAGTTACTCGGCCTCTCACTCCTACAATGAGCAGTTCTTC. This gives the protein CASSYSASHSYNEQFF.